The entry that follows covers one T cell receptor beta chain sequence. Its antigen is as yet unknown. The data originate from a study of cytomegalovirus exposure and HLA in healthy donors. Overall study: Researchers found that 81% of under 450 genotyped donors fell within the Caucasian-associated ancestry cluster. Study observations and caveats: In all likelihood, a cluster of highly shared sequence variants was a sequencing artifact. 87-base-pair reads could not separate some V segments, including TRBV6-2 and TRBV6-3.

Germline V CDR1 and CDR2: ENHRY, SYGVKD. Germline trimming cut 4 bases from V and 4 bases from J; bases unmatched to any gene: 6. CDR3 size: 14 residues. PCR amplification relied on 60 Vbeta primers (plus 13 Jbeta primers). Repertoires were generated with immunoSEQ multiplex PCR, while TCRdb's copy carries only in-frame clones and drops some. The sample records under 200,000 clones, approximately 79% being singletons. The J gene is TRBJ2-5, the V gene TRBV10-3, with 7 bases fitting TRBD1. The sequence was obtained from a man aged 55 to 69 in good health and CMV-seronegative. Sequencing was carried out using PBMCs. The CDR3 DNA sequence: TGTGCCATCAGTGCGAGAGGACAGGTAGAGACCCAGTACTTC. Translation: CAISARGQVETQYF.